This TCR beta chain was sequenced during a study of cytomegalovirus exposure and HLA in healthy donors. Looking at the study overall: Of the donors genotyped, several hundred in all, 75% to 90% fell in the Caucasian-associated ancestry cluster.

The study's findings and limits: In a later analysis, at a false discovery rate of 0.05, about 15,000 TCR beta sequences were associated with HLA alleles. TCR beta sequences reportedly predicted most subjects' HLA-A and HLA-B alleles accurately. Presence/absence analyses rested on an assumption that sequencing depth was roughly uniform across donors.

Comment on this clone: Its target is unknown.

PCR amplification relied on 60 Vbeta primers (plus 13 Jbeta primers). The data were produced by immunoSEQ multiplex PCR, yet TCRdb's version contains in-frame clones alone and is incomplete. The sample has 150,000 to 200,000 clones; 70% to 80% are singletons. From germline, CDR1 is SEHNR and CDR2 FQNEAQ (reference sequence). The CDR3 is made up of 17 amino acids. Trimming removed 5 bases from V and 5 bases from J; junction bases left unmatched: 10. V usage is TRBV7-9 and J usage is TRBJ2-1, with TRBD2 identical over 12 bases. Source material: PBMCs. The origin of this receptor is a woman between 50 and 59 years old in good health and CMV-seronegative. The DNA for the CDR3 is TGTGCCAGCAGCCCAGCTAGCGGGAGGGCCCAGGACAATGAGCAGTTCTTC. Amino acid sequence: CASSPASGRAQDNEQFF.